What follows describes a single T cell receptor beta chain. Its antigen is undetermined. This CDR3 has 13 residues. Germline loops: CDR1 ENHRY, CDR2 SYGVKD. With 4 bases clipped from V and 9 bases from J, the junction kept 5 bases outside the gene matches. The sample belongs to a study of shared clonotypes between healthy human individuals. Study details: Each donor had three CD4 naive, three CD4 memory, two CD8 naive and one CD8 memory plate.

Study observations and caveats: Despite large depth, rarefaction showed incomplete sorted-subset sequencing. Larger estimated richness was generally recorded for naive subsets relative to memory subsets.

Naivety among CD8 cells was defined by CD45RO negativity and positive CCR7 selection, thereby excluding terminally differentiated effector memory CD45RA+ cells. The protocol was immunoSEQ multiplex PCR, while the TCRdb copy is restricted to in-frame clones and leaves out a portion. The sample carries about 2.1 million clones, 93% recorded once. The chain recombines TRBV10-3 with TRBJ2-1, with TRBD1 identical over 8 bases. The sample comprised naive CD8+ T cells from PBMCs. The sequence came from a man aged 18 to 35 in good health. Some clones in this sample may be carry-over from other donors' samples. The CDR3: CAISAGQGSEQFF. The CDR3, as DNA: TGTGCCATCAGTGCAGGACAGGGCAGTGAGCAGTTCTTC.